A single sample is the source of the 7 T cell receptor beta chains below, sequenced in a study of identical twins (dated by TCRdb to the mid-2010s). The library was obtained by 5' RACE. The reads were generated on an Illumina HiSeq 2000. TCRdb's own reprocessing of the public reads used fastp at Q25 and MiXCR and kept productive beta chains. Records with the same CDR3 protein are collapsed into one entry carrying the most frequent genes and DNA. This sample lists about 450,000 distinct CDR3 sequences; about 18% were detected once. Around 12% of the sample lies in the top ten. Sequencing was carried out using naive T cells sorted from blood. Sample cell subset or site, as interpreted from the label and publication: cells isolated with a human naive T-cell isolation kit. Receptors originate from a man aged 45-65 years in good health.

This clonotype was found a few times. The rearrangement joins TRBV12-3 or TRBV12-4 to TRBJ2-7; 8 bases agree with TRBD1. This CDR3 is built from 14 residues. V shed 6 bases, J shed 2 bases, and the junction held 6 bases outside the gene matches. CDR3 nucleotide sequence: TGTGCCAGCAGGTCCGGGACAGGTCCCTACGAGCAGTACTTC. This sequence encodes CASRSGTGPYEQYF.

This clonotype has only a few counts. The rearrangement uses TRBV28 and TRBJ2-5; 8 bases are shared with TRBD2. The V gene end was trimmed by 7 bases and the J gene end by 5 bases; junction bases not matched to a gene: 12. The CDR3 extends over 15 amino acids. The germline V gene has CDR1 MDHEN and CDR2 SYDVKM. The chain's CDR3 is CASTYASGRRETQYF. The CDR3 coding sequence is TGTGCCAGCACCTACGCCAGCGGGAGAAGGGAGACCCAGTACTTC.

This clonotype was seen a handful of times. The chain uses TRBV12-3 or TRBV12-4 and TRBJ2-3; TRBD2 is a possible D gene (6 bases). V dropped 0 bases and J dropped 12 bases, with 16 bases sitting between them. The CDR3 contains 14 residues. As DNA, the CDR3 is TGTGCCAGCAGTTTAGCAGCGGGTGGGGGGAATCAGTATTTT. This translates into CASSLAAGGGNQYF.

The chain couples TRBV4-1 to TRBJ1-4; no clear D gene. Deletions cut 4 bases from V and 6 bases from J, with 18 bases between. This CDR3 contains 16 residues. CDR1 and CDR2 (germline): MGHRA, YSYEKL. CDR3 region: CASSRGREGTDEKLFF. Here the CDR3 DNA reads TGCGCCAGCAGCCGAGGCCGAGAAGGAACGGATGAAAAACTGTTTTTT.

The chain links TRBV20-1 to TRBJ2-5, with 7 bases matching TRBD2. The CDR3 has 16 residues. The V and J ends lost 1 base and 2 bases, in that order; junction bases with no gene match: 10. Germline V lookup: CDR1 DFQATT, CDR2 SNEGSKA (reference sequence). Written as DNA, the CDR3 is TGCAGTGCTAGAGCCGGGACTACCTACCCTCAAGAGACCCAGTACTTC. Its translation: CSARAGTTYPQETQYF.

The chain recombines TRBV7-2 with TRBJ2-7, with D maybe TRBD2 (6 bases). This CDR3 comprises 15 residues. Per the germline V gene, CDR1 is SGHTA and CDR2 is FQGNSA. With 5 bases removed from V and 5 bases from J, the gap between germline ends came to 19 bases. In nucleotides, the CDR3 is TGTGCCAGCAGCACTAGCCCCTCCGTTTGGAACGAGCAGTACTTC. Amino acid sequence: CASSTSPSVWNEQYF.

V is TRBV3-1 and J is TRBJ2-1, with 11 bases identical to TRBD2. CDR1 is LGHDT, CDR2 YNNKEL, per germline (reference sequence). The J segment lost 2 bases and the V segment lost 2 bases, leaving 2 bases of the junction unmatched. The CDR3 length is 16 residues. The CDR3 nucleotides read TGTGCCAGCAGCCAAATAGCGGGGGGGACCTACAATGAGCAGTTCTTC. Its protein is CASSQIAGGTYNEQFF.